This T cell receptor beta chain originates from a study of T cell clonality in common variable immunodeficiency. Study-wide results and limits: Compared with controls, CVID subjects had fewer shared TCRbeta clones. Fewer deletions and N-nucleotide insertions were reportedly seen in common variable immunodeficiency TCR beta sequences.

CVID and control samples used equivalent genomic DNA input. Measured with immunoSEQ multiplex PCR; TCRdb has only the in-frame clones, and not every one. The profile covers around 45,000 clones, none occurring a single time. Donors gave roughly 5 to 8 ml heparinized peripheral whole blood. V lost 2 bases and J lost 5, with 11 bases in between. Germline loops: CDR1 SGHTA, CDR2 FQGNSA. The CDR3 runs 14 residues. This clone was recorded many times. Antigen unknown. The CDR3 extends 3 residues past the end of the read, so its final part is completed from the germline J gene. This chain links TRBV7-2 with TRBJ2-3; D remains unclear. The source of this sequence is a person aged 18 to 70 in good health. The sample was peripheral blood mononuclear cells. The part of the CDR3 DNA that was read is TGTGCCAGCAGCTTAATCAGGTTGGGAGATACG. It codes for CASSLIRLGDT. The entire CDR3 protein is CASSLIRLGDTQYF.